This TCR beta chain was profiled in a study of T-cell memory formation after mild COVID-19. Trimming cost V 7 bases and J 5 bases, with 14 bases left between them. The CDR3 has 13 amino acids. CDR1 is SQVTM and CDR2 is ANQGSEA in the germline V gene. From 5'RACE with constant-segment primers came TCR alpha and TCR beta cDNA libraries that carried sample barcodes and UMIs. In TCRdb, the 5' RACE reads were re-called with MiXCR into one record per CDR3 protein. Among hundreds of thousands of distinct CDR3 sequences, 17% were seen once, and the ten largest hold less than 10%. The sequenced sample was PBMCs or a T cell subset sorted from them (not recorded which). The TCR sequence derives from an adult woman who had mild COVID-19 (a few samples of this study predate the infection). Cell type and time point are not known. The chain joins TRBV29-1 to TRBJ2-2, with D tentatively TRBD1 (6 bases). The CDR3 region is CSGEGGQTGELFF. Written as DNA, the CDR3 is TGCAGCGGAGAAGGGGGTCAAACCGGGGAGCTGTTTTTT.